Shown below are 32 T cell receptor beta chains from a single sample sequenced in a study of blood T cell repertoires in COVID-19. Here immunoSEQ multiplex PCR was the method, and the copy in TCRdb shows in-frame clones only, minus some. The sample has about 180,000 clones; more than 65% are singletons. Sequenced sample: peripheral blood. These receptors all come from a woman at least 80 years old with active or convalescent COVID-19.

The V call is TRBV5-6, the J call TRBJ2-3, with TRBD2 identical over 7 bases. Trimming removed 2 bases from V and 3 bases from J; junction bases left unmatched: 6. CDR1 and CDR2 from the germline V gene are SGHDT and YYEEEE. The CDR3 covers 15 residues. In DNA, the CDR3 is TGTGCCAGCAGCTTAGTGCCCGGGGGGACAGATACGCAGTATTTT. It encodes CASSLVPGGTDTQYF.

The genes are TRBV9 and TRBJ2-1, with 11 positions matching TRBD2. CDR1 SGDLS and CDR2 YYNGEE come from the germline V gene. This CDR3 has 17 amino acids. With 4 bases clipped from V and 9 bases from J, the junction kept 15 bases outside the gene matches. CDR3 loop: CASSPRGGLAGGFEQFF. The CDR3 DNA is TGTGCCAGCAGCCCCAGGGGGGGATTAGCGGGAGGGTTTGAGCAGTTCTTC.

The rearrangement links TRBV5-1 to TRBJ1-3; D may be TRBD1 (5 bases). The CDR3 loop spans 16 amino acids. Per the germline V gene, CDR1 is SGHRS and CDR2 is YFSETQ. Trimming shortened V by 3 bases and J by 4 bases, and 17 bases separated the two germline ends. The CDR3 DNA sequence: TGCGCCAGCAGCTCGACCTGGGGACTGACGGGAAACACCATATATTTT. This sequence encodes CASSSTWGLTGNTIYF.

The chain joins TRBV2 to TRBJ2-7; D gene uncertain. CDR3 length: 14 residues. V lost 0 bases, J lost 3 bases, and 9 bases lay in between. Germline lookup yields CDR1 SNHLY and CDR2 FYNNEI. The CDR3 nucleotides read TGTGCCAGCAGTGAAGCGCTTCGAGACTACGAGCAGTACTTC. It specifies CASSEALRDYEQYF.

The chain combines TRBV3-1 (or the pseudogene TRBV3-2) with TRBJ2-7; 7 bases align to TRBD1. The length of the CDR3 is 15 residues. Unmatched junction bases numbered 7, after V lost 4 bases and J lost 1 base. Per germline, CDR1 LGHDT and CDR2 YNNKEL (reference sequence). The CDR3 nucleotides are TGTGCCAGCAGCCTCACAGCCAGGGGGTCCTACGAGCAGTACTTC. This sequence encodes CASSLTARGSYEQYF.

The chain is built from TRBV7-8 and TRBJ2-7; the D is unclear. V was trimmed by 2 bases and J by 5 bases, leaving 13 bases between them. Germline CDR1 is SGHVS and CDR2 is FQNEAQ. The CDR3 consists of 14 residues. The CDR3, as DNA: TGTGCCAGCAGCTTATTCGAAGCTACCCACGAGCAGTACTTC. It translates to CASSLFEATHEQYF. The entire variable domain, with the rest obtained from reference TRBV7-8 and TRBJ2-7, is as follows: GAGVSQSPRYKVAKRGQDVALRCDPISGHVSLFWYQQALGQGPEFLTYFQNEAQLDKSGLPSDRFFAERPEGSVSTLKIQRTQQEDSAVYLCASSLFEATHEQYFGPGTRLTVT.

This chain joins TRBV5-1 and TRBJ2-7; 14 positions agree with TRBD2. In germline, CDR1 is SGHRS, CDR2 YFSETQ. Trimming took 4 bases from V and 3 from J; bases not matched to a gene: 3. This CDR3 comprises 15 residues. CDR3 nucleotide sequence: TGCGCCAGCAGCGTGGGACTAGCGGGAGTCTACGAGCAGTACTTC. This encodes CASSVGLAGVYEQYF.

This clone has only a few counts. The chain combines TRBV9 with TRBJ1-2; D perhaps matches TRBD1 (5 bases). The germline CDR1 and CDR2 sequences are SGDLS and YYNGEE. V was pared by 0 bases and J by 4 bases, with 10 bases between. The CDR3 spans 14 residues. CDR3 sequence (DNA): TGTGCCAGCAGCGTAGGCGAAGGGGCCTATGGCTACACCTTC. It yields the protein CASSVGEGAYGYTF.

This clone came up once. The V and J genes are TRBV7-8 and TRBJ1-5; no definite D call. CDR1 and CDR2 from the germline V gene are SGHVS and FQNEAQ. The germline V and J ends were trimmed by 6 bases and 0 bases, with 9 bases remaining between them. There are 14 residues in the CDR3. For the CDR3, the DNA is TGTGCCAGCAGAGAGAGATATAGCAATCAGCCCCAGCATTTT. Amino acid sequence: CASRERYSNQPQHF.

The chain is built from TRBV5-1 and TRBJ1-6; the D gene is possibly TRBD1 (6 bases). Germline values: CDR1 SGHRS, CDR2 YFSETQ. The V and J ends lost 4 bases and 8 bases respectively, with 16 bases between them. The CDR3 length is 15 residues. The CDR3 DNA follows: TGCGCCAGCAGCCTTGTTGGTCAGGGGCATTCACCCCTCCACTTT. Its protein is CASSLVGQGHSPLHF.

J is TRBJ2-2 and V is TRBV5-1; D is uncertain. This CDR3 has 15 residues. The V end lost 1 base, the J end lost 4 bases, and 11 bases lay between the germline ends. CDR1 is SGHRS and CDR2 is YFSETQ in the germline V gene. The CDR3 nucleotides are TGCGCCAGCAGCTTGTTAGTAAGAGGCACCGGGGAGCTGTTTTTT. Translation gives CASSLLVRGTGELFF.

The sample holds many counts of this clone. The V call is TRBV3-1 (or the pseudogene TRBV3-2), the J call TRBJ2-1, with D perhaps TRBD2 (6 bases). The CDR3 contains 13 residues. From germline, CDR1 is LGHDT and CDR2 YNNKEL (reference sequence). V was trimmed by 3 bases and J by 9 bases, leaving 12 bases between them. In nucleotides, the CDR3 is TGTGCCAGCAGCCATTCCCCGGGACTTGAGCAGTTCTTC. It encodes CASSHSPGLEQFF.

The genes are TRBV7-6 and TRBJ2-1, with 13 bases that match TRBD2. The CDR3 sequence is 15 residues long. Trimming cost V 4 bases and J 9 bases; bases outside gene matches: 6. Looked up from germline, CDR1 is SGHVS and CDR2 is FNYEAQ. CDR3 sequence reads: CASSSRLAGGLEQFF. CDR3 nucleotide sequence: TGTGCCAGCAGCTCTCGACTAGCGGGAGGTCTTGAGCAGTTCTTC.

This clone has a single count. This chain connects TRBV2 to TRBJ1-1, with D unresolved. The CDR3 extends over 14 amino acids. V lost 2 bases and J 0 bases, leaving 7 bases between the germline ends. Germline loops: CDR1 SNHLY, CDR2 FYNNEI. In DNA form, the CDR3 reads TGTGCCAGCAGTGAACGGGTTATGAACACTGAAGCTTTCTTT. It codes for CASSERVMNTEAFF.

The V gene is TRBV5-1, the J gene TRBJ2-1; a weak D match, TRBD1 (6 bases). The V gene's germline CDR1 is SGHRS and CDR2 YFSETQ. V lost 2 bases, J lost 6 bases, and 12 bases lay in between. The CDR3 loop spans 14 amino acids. The CDR3 here is CASSLGAGVNEQFF. CDR3 nucleotide sequence: TGCGCCAGCAGCTTAGGAGCAGGGGTCAATGAGCAGTTCTTC. The full variable domain, completed using reference TRBV5-1 and TRBJ2-1, is KAGVTQTPRYLIKTRGQQVTLSCSPISGHRSVSWYQQTPGQGLQFLFEYFSETQRNKGNFPGRFSGRQFSNSRSEMNVSTLELGDSALYLCASSLGAGVNEQFFGPGTRLTVL.

This clone occurred once. The chain is built from TRBV5-1 and TRBJ1-1; D is possibly TRBD1 (5 bases). V dropped 1 base and J dropped 4 bases, with 11 bases sitting between them. The CDR3 is made up of 14 amino acids. The V gene's germline CDR1 is SGHRS and CDR2 YFSETQ. CDR3: CASSLRGTGTEAFF. The DNA of the CDR3 is TGCGCCAGCAGCTTGAGGGGCACGGGCACTGAAGCTTTCTTT. Full variable domain (missing parts from reference TRBV5-1 and TRBJ1-1): KAGVTQTPRYLIKTRGQQVTLSCSPISGHRSVSWYQQTPGQGLQFLFEYFSETQRNKGNFPGRFSGRQFSNSRSEMNVSTLELGDSALYLCASSLRGTGTEAFFGQGTRLTVV.

This clone was detected once. The chain has TRBV2 and TRBJ2-2; 8 bases agree with TRBD1. The germline CDR1 and CDR2 sequences are SNHLY and FYNNEI. CDR3 length: 15 amino acids. V lost 1 base, J lost 7 bases, and 5 bases stayed unmatched. The CDR3 nucleotides are TGTGCCAGCAGTGAAGTCAGGGGGCGGGTCGGGGAGCTGTTTTTT. Protein product: CASSEVRGRVGELFF.

The J gene is TRBJ2-5, the V gene TRBV7-2, with D tentatively TRBD2 (5 bases). Germline CDR1 is SGHTA and CDR2 is FQGNSA. Trimming removed 5 bases from V and 7 bases from J, with 14 bases in between. This CDR3 spans 13 amino acids. CDR3 bases: TGTGCCAGCAGCCTCGAGAGGGTTGGGACCCAGTACTTC. Translation: CASSLERVGTQYF.

The chain joins TRBV4-1 to TRBJ1-2; TRBD1 aligns across 10 bases. Germline assignment: CDR1 MGHRA and CDR2 YSYEKL. The V and J ends lost 1 base and 3 bases, in that order; junction bases with no gene match: 5. The CDR3 length is 16 residues. This CDR3 is CASSQAGQGKDYGYTF. The CDR3, as DNA: TGCGCCAGCAGCCAAGCGGGACAGGGGAAAGACTATGGCTACACCTTC.

The chain has TRBV9 and TRBJ2-5, with 7 bases identical to TRBD1. The J segment lost 7 bases and the V segment lost 3 bases, leaving 12 bases of the junction unmatched. From germline, CDR1 is SGDLS and CDR2 YYNGEE. This CDR3 comprises 15 residues. The CDR3 loop reads CASSDSPGQTGTQYF. Written as DNA, the CDR3 is TGTGCCAGCAGCGATTCTCCGGGACAGACAGGGACCCAGTACTTC.

The rearrangement uses TRBV4-1 and TRBJ1-4, with D perhaps matching TRBD1 (5 bases). The CDR3 is made up of 16 amino acids. Germline-derived CDR1 and CDR2 are MGHRA and YSYEKL. The ends were cut back, 1 base at V and 0 bases at J, with 9 bases in the middle. CDR3 residues: CASSQARQSTNEKLFF. Here the CDR3 DNA reads TGCGCCAGCAGCCAAGCTCGACAGTCAACTAATGAAAAACTGTTTTTT.

The chain links TRBV6-5 to TRBJ1-6; possibly TRBD1 for D (6 bases). In germline, CDR1 is MNHEY, CDR2 SVGAGI. V was pared by 4 bases and J by 13 bases, with 11 bases between. The CDR3 contains 12 residues. The CDR3 region is CASSSAGAPLHF. The DNA of the CDR3 is TGTGCCAGCAGTTCAGCAGGGGCTCCCCTCCACTTT.

The gene calls are TRBV28 and TRBJ2-3; no clear D. V lost 6 bases and J lost 1, with 14 bases in between. The germline gives CDR1 MDHEN, CDR2 SYDVKM. The CDR3 is made up of 15 amino acids. The CDR3: CASRHLRSGTDTQYF. CDR3 coding DNA: TGTGCCAGCAGGCACCTAAGGAGTGGCACAGATACGCAGTATTTT.

The rearrangement links TRBV14 to TRBJ2-2; 7 positions match TRBD2. The ends lost 0 bases at V and 6 bases at J; junction bases unmatched: 16. The germline V gene encodes CDR1 SGHDN and CDR2 FVKESK. CDR3 length: 19 amino acids. The CDR3 protein is CASSQDSGFFTPSPGELFF. DNA for the CDR3: TGTGCCAGCAGCCAAGATAGCGGGTTTTTCACCCCAAGCCCCGGGGAGCTGTTTTTT. Looking up the rest from reference TRBV14 and TRBJ2-2 gives the full variable domain: EAGVTQFPSHSVIEKGQTVTLRCDPISGHDNLYWYRRVMGKEIKFLLHFVKESKQDESGMPNNRFLAERTGGTYSTLKVQPAELEDSGVYFCASSQDSGFFTPSPGELFFGEGSRLTVL.

This clone occurred once. Other DNA sequences in this sample translate to the same CDR3. The chain joins TRBV6-6 to TRBJ2-7; 9 bases are a match to TRBD1. Germline CDR1 is MNHNY and CDR2 is SVGAGI (reference sequence). The CDR3 runs 13 residues. V dropped 6 bases and J dropped 2; count of bases not matched to a gene: 2. CDR3 in amino acids: CASSRTGAYEQYF. CDR3 DNA: TGTGCCAGCAGCAGGACAGGGGCCTACGAGCAGTACTTC.

The genes are TRBV5-1 and TRBJ2-2, with D unclear. Trimming removed 0 bases at V and 0 bases at J, with 9 bases between. Looked up from germline, CDR1 is SGHRS and CDR2 is YFSETQ. There are 16 residues in the CDR3. CDR3 protein: CASSLVSLANTGELFF. CDR3 coding DNA: TGCGCCAGCAGCTTGGTTAGTCTCGCGAACACCGGGGAGCTGTTTTTT.

The V gene is TRBV7-2, the J gene TRBJ2-7, with D perhaps matching TRBD2 (5 bases). Germline-derived CDR1 and CDR2 are SGHTA and FQGNSA. Trimming removed 5 bases from V and 6 bases from J, with 11 bases in between. The CDR3 covers 12 residues. The CDR3 is CASSPQDSEQYF. The CDR3 DNA reads as TGTGCCAGCAGCCCGCAGGACTCCGAGCAGTACTTC.

V and J are TRBV5-4 and TRBJ2-3; the match to TRBD1 covers 8 bases. Germline loops: CDR1 SGHNT, CDR2 YYREEE (reference sequence). The CDR3 has 15 residues. V was pared by 3 bases and J by 2 bases, with 5 bases of the junction left unmatched. The CDR3 bases are TGTGCCAGCAGCTCCCGGACAGGGCCCACAGATACGCAGTATTTT. Translating gives CASSSRTGPTDTQYF. Based on the CDR3 plus reference TRBV5-4 and TRBJ2-3, the full variable domain is ETGVTQSPTHLIKTRGQQVTLRCSSQSGHNTVSWYQQALGQGPQFIFQYYREEENGRGNFPPRFSGLQFPNYSSELNVNALELDDSALYLCASSSRTGPTDTQYFGPGTRLTVL.

The chain links TRBV5-1 to TRBJ2-1, with 10 bases lining up with TRBD2. Germline loops: CDR1 SGHRS, CDR2 YFSETQ. CDR3 length: 16 amino acids. V lost 2 bases to trimming and J lost 5 bases; unmatched junction nucleotides: 7. The CDR3 region is CASSLSSGSRHNEQFF. The CDR3 coding sequence is TGCGCCAGCAGCTTATCTAGCGGGAGTCGCCACAATGAGCAGTTCTTC.

The chain links TRBV5-4 to TRBJ2-3, with 13 nucleotides matching TRBD2. The CDR3 covers 17 residues. V was clipped by 4 bases and J by 3 bases; unmatched bases: 8. CDR1 is SGHNT and CDR2 is YYREEE in the germline V gene (reference sequence). The CDR3 DNA is TGTGCCAGCAGCCCGAAACTAGCGGGAGGGCAAACAGATACGCAGTATTTT. Its translation: CASSPKLAGGQTDTQYF.

V usage is TRBV6-5 and J usage is TRBJ1-6; D ambiguous. The germline CDR1 and CDR2 sequences are MNHEY and SVGAGI. This CDR3 region has 13 residues. V was trimmed by 6 bases and J by 4 bases, leaving 7 bases between them. CDR3 amino acids: CASSRGYNSPLHF. CDR3 in DNA: TGTGCCAGCAGCCGGGGTTATAATTCACCCCTCCACTTT.

The chain recombines TRBV5-6 with TRBJ1-2; D remains unclear. This CDR3 has 12 residues. Germline CDR1 and CDR2: SGHDT and YYEEEE. The V end lost 5 bases, the J end lost 3 bases, and 8 bases lay between the germline ends. This CDR3 is CASRFRDYGYTF. Here the CDR3 DNA reads TGTGCCAGCAGATTTAGAGACTATGGCTACACCTTC.